This passage covers 2 T cell receptor beta chains from one sample sequenced in a study of cytomegalovirus exposure and HLA in healthy donors. The PCR had 60 Vbeta and 13 Jbeta primers. This table comes from immunoSEQ multiplex PCR, and its TCRdb copy is limited to in-frame clones, with some not included. The sample holds 200,000 to 300,000 clones, roughly 81% seen once. The sample consisted of PBMCs. The receptors derive from a girl aged 2 to 9 in good health and CMV-seronegative.

This clone was observed a single time. In nucleotides, the CDR3 is TGTGCCAGCAGTTCGGAGGGACGGCTTAGTCAGCCCCAGCATTTT. Protein: CASSSEGRLSQPQHF. The chain has TRBV27 and TRBJ1-5; a weak D match, TRBD1 (5 bases). With 4 bases removed from V and 6 bases from J, the gap between germline ends came to 16 bases. Looked up from germline, CDR1 is MNHEY and CDR2 is SMNVEV (reference sequence). The CDR3 covers 15 residues.

This clone was seen only once. DNA for the CDR3: TGCGCCAGCAGCCAGGGAGATAGCGGGGGCCTAGCCAAAAACATTCAGTACTTC. It is translated as CASSQGDSGGLAKNIQYF. The gene calls are TRBV4-1 and TRBJ2-4; 9 nucleotides agree with TRBD2. CDR1 and CDR2 (germline): MGHRA, YSYEKL. Germline trimming cut 3 bases from V and 0 bases from J; bases unmatched to any gene: 9. This CDR3 contains 18 residues.